The rows below give T cell receptor beta chains drawn from one sample of a study of control samples from healthy donors and cancer patients. Repertoires were generated with immunoSEQ multiplex PCR, while TCRdb's copy carries only in-frame clones and drops some. The sample has under 200,000 clones. The specimen sequenced was blood. These receptors originate from a woman in her thirties in good health. CDR3s include the opening cysteine and the closing phenylalanine or tryptophan. The D gene is left open where the match is weak.

d_call	cdr3_length	v_call	j_call	cdr3_nt	cdr3_aa
.	16	TRBV3-1/TRBV3-2	TRBJ2-1	TGTGCCAGCAGCCAAGATCTCTTGTCTTGGCGGTCGGAGCAGTTCTTC	CASSQDLLSWRSEQFF
.	10	TRBV28	TRBJ2-7	TGTGCCAGCAGTTTAAACGAGCAGTACTTC	CASSLNEQYF
.	15	TRBV28	TRBJ1-3	TGTGCCAGCAGCCCCGCAGGGGCGGCTGGAAACACCATATATTTT	CASSPAGAAGNTIYF
TRBD1	16	TRBV9	TRBJ1-1	TGTGCCAGCAGCGTCAAACCACAGGGGAAGGGGACTGAAGCTTTCTTT	CASSVKPQGKGTEAFF
.	12	TRBV27	TRBJ1-5	TGTGCCAGCAGTTTCATTGATCAGCCCCAGCATTTT	CASSFIDQPQHF
.	15	TRBV5-1	TRBJ1-5	TGCGCCAGCAGCTTGGGGTCAGGGAGCAATCAGCCCCAGCATTTT	CASSLGSGSNQPQHF
.	14	TRBV7-7	TRBJ2-5	TGTGCTAGCAGCTTAAGAGGGGGAACGCAGACCCAGTACTTC	CASSLRGGTQTQYF
TRBD2	14	TRBV28	TRBJ2-5	TGTGCCAGTAAGCTAGCGGGGGTCCAAGAGACCCAGTACTTC	CASKLAGVQETQYF
.	13	TRBV28	TRBJ1-1	TGTGCCAGCCGTGACCCCCTCTTCACTGAAGCTTTCTTT	CASRDPLFTEAFF
.	14	TRBV7-2	TRBJ1-4	TGTGCCAGCAGCTTAGTCTATAGCGATGAAAAACTGTTTTTT	CASSLVYSDEKLFF
TRBD2	17	TRBV12-5	TRBJ2-5	TGTGCTAGTGGTTTGGGCCGCCCAGCGGGGGGGGTCGGGACCCAGTACTTC	CASGLGRPAGGVGTQYF
TRBD1	14	TRBV6-1	TRBJ1-6	TGTGCCAGCAGTGAACAGGGGGAAAATTCACCCCTCCACTTT	CASSEQGENSPLHF
TRBD2	15	TRBV13	TRBJ2-7	TGTGCCAGCAGCTCCCAGCGGGGGATCTCCTACGAGCAGTACTTC	CASSSQRGISYEQYF
.	13	TRBV5-8	TRBJ1-1	TGTGCCAGCAGCCCGAGGAAACCAACTGAAGCTTTCTTT	CASSPRKPTEAFF
TRBD2	13	TRBV5-1	TRBJ2-5	TGCGCCAGCGGGCCGCGGGGGCAAGAGACCCAGTACTTC	CASGPRGQETQYF
.	15	TRBV7-2	TRBJ2-5	TGTGCCAGCAGCCCGGGACTGCTGTACCAAGAGACCCAGTACTTC	CASSPGLLYQETQYF
TRBD2	16	TRBV5-1	TRBJ2-2	TGCGCCAGCAGCCCCTCAGCGGGGGGAAGGGACGGGGAGCTGTTTTTT	CASSPSAGGRDGELFF
.	14	TRBV27	TRBJ1-2	TGTGCCAGCAGGTTAACATTAGGAGTCTATGGCTACACCTTC	CASRLTLGVYGYTF
.	15	TRBV6-4	TRBJ1-4	TGTGCCAGCAGCCCTCAGGGCGGAGCTAATGAAAAACTGTTTTTT	CASSPQGGANEKLFF
TRBD1	16	TRBV28	TRBJ1-5	TGTGCCAGCAGTCCCTGGGACAGGGGACGCAATCAGCCCCAGCATTTT	CASSPWDRGRNQPQHF
.	16	TRBV14	TRBJ1-4	TGCGCCAGCAGCCAAAAATACGAAGTCCTTAATGAAAAACTGTTTTTT	CASSQKYEVLNEKLFF
.	15	TRBV4-1	TRBJ1-1	TGCGCCAGCAGCCAGGATCCAGCACCAAGCGCTGAAGCTTTCTTT	CASSQDPAPSAEAFF
.	17	TRBV28	TRBJ1-2	TGTGCCAGCAGACGACAGAACTCACCCAAGCGGGCCTATGGCTACACCTTC	CASRRQNSPKRAYGYTF
.	20	TRBV6-2/TRBV6-3	TRBJ2-5	TGTGCCAGCAGTCGCCTCAGACTAGACCAGGACGGGGCGATACAAGAGACCCAGTACTTC	CASSRLRLDQDGAIQETQYF
.	14	TRBV5-1	TRBJ2-5	TGCGCCAGCAGCGGTGGACAATCGGGAGAGACCCAGTACTTC	CASSGGQSGETQYF
TRBD2	21	TRBV3-1/TRBV3-2	TRBJ2-2	TGTGCCAGCAGCCCGTTGTGGATTCGGACTAGCGGGGCCACAAACACCGGGGAGCTGTTTTTT	CASSPLWIRTSGATNTGELFF
TRBD1	14	TRBV6-2/TRBV6-3	TRBJ1-6	TGTGCCAGCAGTCCACAGGGGGGGAGTTCACCCCTCCACTTT	CASSPQGGSSPLHF
.	24	TRBV21-1	TRBJ1-6	TGTGCCAGCAGCAAAGGTAGAGGGGACAGGGTGGGGAGCTTTGGAAGCTCCTATAATTCACCCCTCCACTTT	CASSKGRGDRVGSFGSSYNSPLHF
.	12	TRBV30	TRBJ1-2	TGTGCCTGGGATGGGGTCCTCTATGGCTACACCTTC	CAWDGVLYGYTF
.	12	TRBV10-3	TRBJ2-3	TGTGCCATCACGGGTGGAGGGGATACGCAGTATTTT	CAITGGGDTQYF
.	15	TRBV7-9	TRBJ2-2	TGTGCCAGCAGCTTAGCGCCAGGCCAGGCTGGGGAGCTGTTTTTT	CASSLAPGQAGELFF
TRBD1	14	TRBV28	TRBJ1-3	TGTGCCAGCAGTATAAACAGGGGAGTGAACACCATATATTTT	CASSINRGVNTIYF
.	13	TRBV19	TRBJ2-3	TGTGCCAGTAGTCCACGGACGCGGGAAAGGCAGTATTTT	CASSPRTRERQYF
.	13	TRBV6-5	TRBJ2-2	TGTGCCAGCGGGCAGGGTGACACCGGGGAGCTGTTTTTT	CASGQGDTGELFF
.	14	TRBV11-2	TRBJ1-2	TGTGCCAGCAGCTTAGATTACGAAGGCTATGGCTACACCTTC	CASSLDYEGYGYTF
.	14	TRBV10-3	TRBJ1-5	TGTGCCATCAGTGAGTCGACGAACAATCAGCCCCAGCATTTT	CAISESTNNQPQHF
.	15	TRBV9	TRBJ2-3	TGTGCCAGCAGCGAACGACGGACAGGCACAGATACGCAGTATTTT	CASSERRTGTDTQYF
TRBD2	16	TRBV2	TRBJ2-1	TGTGCCAGCAGGGGGACTAGCGGGCGCTCCTACAATGAGCAGTTCTTC	CASRGTSGRSYNEQFF
.	15	TRBV28	TRBJ2-5	TGTGCCAGCAGTTTAGTGGAGGGGTACCAAGAGACCCAGTACTTC	CASSLVEGYQETQYF
.	12	TRBV29-1	TRBJ1-1	TGCAGCGTTGAAGCCCGGTACACTGAAGCTTTCTTT	CSVEARYTEAFF
.	14	TRBV10-3	TRBJ1-1	TGTGCCATCAGTGTTAATGGGGCCTTAGGGGGAGCTTTCTTT	CAISVNGALGGAFF
.	18	TRBV28	TRBJ1-4	TGTGCCAGCAGTTTCCCCCATTTTGCGCCAGGCCGTAATGAAAAACTGTTTTTT	CASSFPHFAPGRNEKLFF
.	16	TRBV18	TRBJ2-7	TGTGCCAGCTCAATAGAGGACTCGGGAAGCTCCTACGAGCAGTACTTC	CASSIEDSGSSYEQYF
.	11	TRBV6-5	TRBJ1-5	TGTGCCAGCGGGTTGAATCAGCCCCAGCATTTT	CASGLNQPQHF
.	14	TRBV28	TRBJ2-7	TGTGCCAGCAGGAATGACAGGAAGGGGGTCGAGCAGTACTTC	CASRNDRKGVEQYF
TRBD1	13	TRBV7-2	TRBJ2-4	TGTGCCAGCAGCGACCGGGACAGGGTCATTCGGTACTTC	CASSDRDRVIRYF
.	13	TRBV28	TRBJ1-4	TGTGCCAGCAGTACGGGGGCTAATGAAAAACTGTTTTTT	CASSTGANEKLFF
TRBD1	14	TRBV7-9	TRBJ2-1	TGTGCCAGCACCCGGGACAGGGGAGGAAATGAGCAGTTCTTC	CASTRDRGGNEQFF
.	12	TRBV19	TRBJ2-1	TGTGCCAGTAGGCTAGGCTACAATGAGCAGTTCTTC	CASRLGYNEQFF